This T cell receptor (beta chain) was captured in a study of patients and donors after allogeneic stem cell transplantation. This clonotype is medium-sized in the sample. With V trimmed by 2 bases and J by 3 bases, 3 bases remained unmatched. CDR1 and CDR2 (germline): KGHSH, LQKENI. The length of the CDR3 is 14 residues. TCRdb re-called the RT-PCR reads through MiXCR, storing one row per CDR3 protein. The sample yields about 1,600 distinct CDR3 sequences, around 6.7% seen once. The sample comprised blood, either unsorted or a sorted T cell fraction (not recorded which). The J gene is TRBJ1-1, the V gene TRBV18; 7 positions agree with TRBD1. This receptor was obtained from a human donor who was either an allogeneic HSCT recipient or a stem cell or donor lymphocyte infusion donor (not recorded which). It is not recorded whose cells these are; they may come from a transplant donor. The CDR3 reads CASSPTDRDTEAFF. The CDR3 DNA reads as TGTGCCAGCTCACCAACTGACAGGGACACTGAAGCTTTCTTT.